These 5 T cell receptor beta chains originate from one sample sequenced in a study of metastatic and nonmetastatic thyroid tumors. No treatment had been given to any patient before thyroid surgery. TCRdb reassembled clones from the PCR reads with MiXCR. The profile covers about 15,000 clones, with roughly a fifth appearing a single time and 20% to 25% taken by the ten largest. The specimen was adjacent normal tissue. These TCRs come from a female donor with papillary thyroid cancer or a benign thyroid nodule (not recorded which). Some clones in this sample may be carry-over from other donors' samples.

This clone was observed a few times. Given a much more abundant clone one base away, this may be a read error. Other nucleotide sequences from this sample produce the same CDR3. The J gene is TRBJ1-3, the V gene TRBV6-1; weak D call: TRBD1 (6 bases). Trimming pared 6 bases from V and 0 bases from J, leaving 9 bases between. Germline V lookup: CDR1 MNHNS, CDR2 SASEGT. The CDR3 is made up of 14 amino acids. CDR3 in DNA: TGTGCCAGCAGGACAGGTTCCTCTGGAAACACCATATATTTT. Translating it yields CASRTGSSGNTIYF.

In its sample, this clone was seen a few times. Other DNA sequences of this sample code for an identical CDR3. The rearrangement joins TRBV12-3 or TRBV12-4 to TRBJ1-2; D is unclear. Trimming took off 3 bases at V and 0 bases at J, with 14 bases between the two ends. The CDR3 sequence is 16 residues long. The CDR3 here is CASSFSGGITNYGYTF. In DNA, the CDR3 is TGTGCCAGCAGTTTCTCAGGCGGTATTACTAACTATGGCTACACCTTC.

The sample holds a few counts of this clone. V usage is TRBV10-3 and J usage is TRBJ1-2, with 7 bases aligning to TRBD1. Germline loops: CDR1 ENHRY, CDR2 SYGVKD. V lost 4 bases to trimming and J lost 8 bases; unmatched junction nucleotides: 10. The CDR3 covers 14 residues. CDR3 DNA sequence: TGTGCCATCAGTGGACAGGGTGGAACTTTGGGCTACACCTTC. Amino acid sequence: CAISGQGGTLGYTF.

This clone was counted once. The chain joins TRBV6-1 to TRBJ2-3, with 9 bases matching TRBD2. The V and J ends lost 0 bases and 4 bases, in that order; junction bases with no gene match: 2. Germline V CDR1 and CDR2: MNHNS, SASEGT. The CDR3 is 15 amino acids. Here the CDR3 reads CASSEASGSADTQYF. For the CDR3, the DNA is TGTGCCAGCAGTGAAGCTAGCGGGAGTGCAGATACGCAGTATTTT.

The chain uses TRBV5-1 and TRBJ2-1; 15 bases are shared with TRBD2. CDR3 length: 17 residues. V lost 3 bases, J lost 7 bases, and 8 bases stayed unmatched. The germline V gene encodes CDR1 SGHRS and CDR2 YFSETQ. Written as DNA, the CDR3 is TGCGCCAGCAGCTCCTTGGGGACTAGCGGGAGGAGAAATGAGCAGTTCTTC. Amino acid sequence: CASSSLGTSGRRNEQFF.